These 21 T cell receptor beta chains came from one sample sequenced in a study of blood T cells in healthy people across ages. The second PCR ran about 6 to 12 cycles with a sample-barcoded 5' primer and J-beta primers. TCRdb reprocessed the 5' RACE reads via MiXCR and lists one record per CDR3 protein. The sample holds 1.6 million or so distinct CDR3 sequences, approximately 32% seen once. The sample comprised blood. The receptors were sampled from a woman aged 25 to 39 in good health.

This clonotype was observed a single time. One end of the junction does not line up with germline, which may come from a read error. V is TRBV2 and J is TRBJ1-1; 12 bases are a match to TRBD1. This CDR3 has 14 amino acids. Germline V CDR1 and CDR2: SNHLY, FYNNEI. The CDR3 protein is CTSSGTGGFTEAFF. CDR3 in DNA: TGTACCAGCAGTGGGACAGGGGGCTTTACTGAAGCTTTCTTT.

The V gene is TRBV2, the J gene TRBJ2-7, with D uncertain. CDR1 is SNHLY and CDR2 is FYNNEI in the germline V gene. The ends were cut back, 3 bases at V and 7 bases at J, with 13 bases in the middle. The CDR3 extends over 13 amino acids. The CDR3 nucleotides read TGTGCCAGCAGTGAGATAGGGTTCAATGAGCAGTACTTC. It yields the protein CASSEIGFNEQYF.

This clonotype came up many times. V usage is TRBV29-1 and J usage is TRBJ2-7; a weak D match, TRBD1 (5 bases). This CDR3 is built from 13 residues. V was shortened by 7 bases and J by 0 bases, with 13 bases between the two germline ends. CDR1 and CDR2 from the germline V gene are SQVTM and ANQGSEA. In DNA form, the CDR3 reads TGCAGCGCTAAGATGACAGTCTCCTACGAGCAGTACTTC. Residues: CSAKMTVSYEQYF.

V and J are TRBV20-1 and TRBJ1-5; TRBD1 agrees at 7 bases. Unmatched junction bases numbered 11, after V lost 6 bases and J lost 6 bases. CDR3 size: 14 residues. CDR1 and CDR2 from the germline V gene are DFQATT and SNEGSKA (reference sequence). Here the CDR3 reads CSATPTGNRQPQHF. DNA of the CDR3: TGCAGTGCAACCCCGACAGGGAATCGTCAGCCCCAGCATTTT.

This chain connects TRBV10-3 to TRBJ1-6; possibly TRBD1 for D (5 bases). This CDR3 is built from 13 residues. The V gene's germline CDR1 is ENHRY and CDR2 SYGVKD. The germline V and J ends were trimmed by 7 bases and 7 bases, with 11 bases remaining between them. This chain's CDR3 is CAINGQTNSPLHF. In nucleotides, the CDR3 is TGTGCCATCAATGGACAAACGAATTCACCCCTCCACTTT.

This clonotype was counted between two and nine times. The chain uses TRBV7-2 and TRBJ2-2; 13 nucleotides line up with TRBD2. CDR3 length equals 19 residues. Germline CDR1 is SGHTA and CDR2 is FQGNSA. The trim removed 0 bases at V and 7 bases at J, leaving 11 bases unmatched. The CDR3 nucleotides read TGTGCCAGCAGCTTAGCGCCACTAGCGGGGGGGTCCTACGGCGGGGAGCTGTTTTTT. It codes for CASSLAPLAGGSYGGELFF.

The chain couples TRBV7-9 to TRBJ1-2, with 7 bases fitting TRBD1. Germline V CDR1 and CDR2: SEHNR, FQNEAQ (reference sequence). CDR3 length: 13 amino acids. V gave up 7 bases and J gave up 8 bases; unmatched junction bases: 10. This CDR3 reads CASTLATGNGYTF. CDR3 DNA sequence: TGTGCCAGCACCCTAGCGACAGGGAACGGCTACACCTTC.

Many counts were recorded for this clonotype. V is TRBV12-3 or TRBV12-4 and J is TRBJ1-5; 10 positions agree with TRBD1. The CDR3 is made up of 15 amino acids. V dropped 5 bases and J dropped 3; count of bases not matched to a gene: 4. CDR3 loop: CASSRDRGVNQPQHF. In DNA form, the CDR3 reads TGTGCCAGCAGTCGGGACAGGGGAGTCAATCAGCCCCAGCATTTT.

This clonotype was counted between two and nine times. The CDR3 coding sequence is TGTGCCAGCAGCGCACCGGGGACACTGAACACTGAAGCTTTCTTT. Amino acid sequence: CASSAPGTLNTEAFF. The chain is built from TRBV9 and TRBJ1-1; tentatively, D is TRBD1 (6 bases). The CDR3 loop spans 15 amino acids. Between the trimmed V and J ends, which lost 3 bases and 0 bases, there was a span of 12 bases. Germline V gene data show CDR1 as SGDLS and CDR2 as YYNGEE.

This clonotype was detected a few times. The rearrangement uses TRBV20-1 and TRBJ1-4; possibly TRBD1 for D (6 bases). This CDR3 is built from 12 residues. Deletions cut 1 base from V and 8 bases from J, with 8 bases between. Germline CDR1 and CDR2: DFQATT and SNEGSKA (reference sequence). The CDR3 loop reads CSARAGDEKLFF. DNA for the CDR3: TGCAGTGCTAGAGCAGGGGACGAAAAACTGTTTTTT.

V gene TRBV6-5 combines with J gene TRBJ1-2; D not certain. Germline CDR1 reads MNHEY; CDR2 reads SVGAGI. The CDR3 has 14 amino acids. Deletions cut 0 bases from V and 4 bases from J, with 9 bases between. The CDR3 spells CASSYSRDGYGYTF. The CDR3 DNA follows: TGTGCCAGCAGTTACTCGAGGGATGGCTATGGCTACACCTTC.

This clonotype appeared once. This chain links TRBV6-5 with TRBJ1-6; 9 nucleotides match TRBD1. The CDR3 runs to 15 residues. CDR1 and CDR2 (germline): MNHEY, SVGAGI. V dropped 8 bases and J dropped 7; count of bases not matched to a gene: 9. This CDR3 reads CASGRDRAGNSPLHF. The DNA of the CDR3 is TGTGCCAGCGGTCGGGACAGGGCGGGGAATTCACCCCTCCACTTT.

V usage is TRBV20-1 and J usage is TRBJ2-5; D ambiguous. Trimming took 0 bases from V and 5 from J, leaving 7 bases between them. This CDR3 is built from 12 residues. Germline V gene lookup returns CDR1 DFQATT and CDR2 SNEGSKA (reference sequence). CDR3 nucleotide sequence: TGCAGTGCTAGAGATGCGGAGGAGACCCAGTACTTC. This encodes CSARDAEETQYF.

This chain joins TRBV25-1 and TRBJ2-7; no reliable D call. CDR1 and CDR2 (germline): MGHDK, SYGVNS. This CDR3 has 16 amino acids. V lost 6 bases to trimming and J lost 4 bases, with 22 bases between them. The CDR3 DNA is TGTGCCAGCAGAGTGCGCTTTAAGGGTGATCTGTACGAGCAGTACTTC. This translates into CASRVRFKGDLYEQYF.

With regard to this clonotype: The junction shows a germline mismatch at one end, possibly a read error. The chain has TRBV10-3 and TRBJ2-6, with D perhaps TRBD1 (5 bases). CDR3 length: 13 residues. CDR1 and CDR2 from the germline V gene are ENHRY and SYGVKD. The CDR3: CAIMVSGANVRTF. CDR3 in DNA: TGTGCCATCATGGTCTCTGGGGCCAACGTCCGGACTTTC.

A remark on this clonotype: Relative to the germline gene, one junction end is altered; a read error may explain this. This chain joins TRBV20-1 and TRBJ1-4; maybe TRBD1 (5 bases). The germline CDR1 and CDR2 sequences are DFQATT and SNEGSKA (reference sequence). This CDR3 comprises 16 residues. CDR3 nucleotide sequence: TGCAGTGCTAGAAGTCGGGGGACGGAAACTAATGAAAAACGGTTTTTT. Translation gives CSARSRGTETNEKRFF.

The chain employs TRBV11-1 and TRBJ2-7, with 10 nucleotides matching TRBD2. This CDR3 has 17 residues. Per germline, CDR1 SGHAT and CDR2 FQDESV (reference sequence). The trim removed 11 bases at V and 6 bases at J, leaving 22 bases unmatched. For the CDR3, the DNA is TGTGCCGGCACCGAACACTACGGGACTAGCGTCTCTGGCGAGCAGTACTTC. This translates into CAGTEHYGTSVSGEQYF.

The V and J genes are TRBV2 and TRBJ2-5; possibly TRBD1 for D (5 bases). Germline CDR1 and CDR2: SNHLY and FYNNEI. The length of the CDR3 is 15 residues. With 5 bases removed from V and 1 base from J, the gap between germline ends came to 14 bases. The CDR3 coding sequence is TGTGCCAGCAGTAATCAGGGTGGGGTCCAAGAGACCCAGTACTTC. Encoded protein: CASSNQGGVQETQYF.

Here the CDR3 DNA reads TGTGCCAGCAGCTTGAGGACTAATGAGCAGTTCTTC. It yields the protein CASSLRTNEQFF. This chain links TRBV5-6 with TRBJ2-1; D is possibly TRBD2 (5 bases). Trimming left V 1 base short and J 7 bases short, with 6 bases between. CDR3 size: 12 residues. From germline, CDR1 is SGHDT and CDR2 YYEEEE. Looking up the rest from reference TRBV5-6 and TRBJ2-1 gives the full variable domain: DAGVTQSPTHLIKTRGQQVTLRCSPKSGHDTVSWYQQALGQGPQFIFQYYEEEERQRGNFPDRFSGHQFPNYSSELNVNALLLGDSALYLCASSLRTNEQFFGPGTRLTVL.

The chain uses TRBV20-1 and TRBJ2-5; 7 bases agree with TRBD2. The V gene's germline CDR1 is DFQATT and CDR2 SNEGSKA (reference sequence). V shed 5 bases and J 4 bases; nucleotides not matched to a gene: 7. This CDR3 spans 13 amino acids. CDR3 bases: TGCAGTGCTCGGAGACTAGCAGCAGAGACCCAGTACTTC. It is translated as CSARRLAAETQYF.

This CDR3 is CASSHEAGTKYNEQFF. The DNA for the CDR3 is TGTGCCAGCAGCCACGAGGCGGGGACAAAATACAATGAGCAGTTCTTC. V and J are TRBV3-1 and TRBJ2-1; D may be TRBD1 or TRBD2 (6 bases each). V was cut by 3 bases and J by 4 bases, with 16 bases left in between. The CDR3 spans 16 residues. Germline CDR1 is LGHDT and CDR2 is YNNKEL (reference sequence).